This TCR beta chain appears in the sequencing data of a study of T cells in Graves' hyperthyroidism and ophthalmopathy. On the study more broadly: Peripheral blood was drawn at first diagnosis, prior to all treatment.

Amplified regions were TCR beta CDR3 sequences from RNA transcripts. The HTBI primer set drove a first-round RT-PCR of the TCR CDR3. TCRdb fed the multiplex PCR reads into MiXCR, producing one record per CDR3 protein. The sample includes under 500,000 distinct CDR3 sequences, roughly 13% of them seen just once. This clonotype was counted at least ten times. The sequence derives from a man aged 45-65 years with Graves' ophthalmopathy. Material for sequencing was blood.

The CDR3 here is CASSLTHWEAFF. CDR3 sequence (DNA): TGTGCCAGCAGCTTGACCCATTGGGAAGCTTTCTTT. This rearrangement joins TRBV5-5 to TRBJ1-1; D not resolved. Per germline, CDR1 SGHKS and CDR2 YYEKEE (reference sequence). V dropped 1 base and J dropped 8 bases, with 9 bases sitting between them. The CDR3 extends over 12 amino acids.